These 18 T cell receptor beta chains were all obtained from the same sample, sequenced in a study of OX40 agonist ivuxolimab in advanced cancers. The data were produced by immunoSEQ multiplex PCR, yet TCRdb's version contains in-frame clones alone and is incomplete. Of 70,000 or so clones in the sample, around 91% were seen once. This specimen consisted of CD4+ or CD8+ T cells sorted from blood, obtained in a trial of the OX40 agonist ivuxolimab. Receptors originate from an adult with an advanced solid tumor such as melanoma, head and neck, liver or kidney cancer.

The chain links TRBV11-3 to TRBJ1-1; D ambiguous. The CDR3 has 12 amino acids. Germline V gene data show CDR1 as SGHNT and CDR2 as YENEEA. V lost 1 base and J 6 bases, leaving 6 bases between the germline ends. The CDR3 here is CASSLGTSEAFF. In nucleotides, the CDR3 is TGTGCCAGCAGCTTAGGTACCTCTGAAGCTTTCTTT.

The chain uses TRBV11-2 and TRBJ2-7; tentatively, D is TRBD2 (5 bases). V gave up 6 bases and J gave up 0 bases, with 9 bases separating them. Germline V lookup: CDR1 SGHAT, CDR2 FQNNGV. The CDR3 extends over 13 amino acids. The CDR3 nucleotides read TGTGCCAGCAGAGCGGTTAGCTCCTACGAGCAGTACTTC. This encodes CASRAVSSYEQYF.

The chain recombines TRBV27 with TRBJ2-5; 13 bases align to TRBD2. The trim removed 6 bases at V and 5 bases at J, leaving 6 bases unmatched. CDR1 is MNHEY, CDR2 SMNVEV, per germline (reference sequence). CDR3 size: 15 residues. Here the CDR3 DNA reads TGTGCCAGCAGCAAGGGACTAGCGGGATGGGAGACCCAGTACTTC. As protein: CASSKGLAGWETQYF.

This chain uses TRBV5-6 with TRBJ1-2; the match to TRBD1 covers 9 bases. The CDR3 length is 14 residues. In germline, CDR1 is SGHDT, CDR2 YYEEEE. Trimming cost V 0 bases and J 7 bases; bases outside gene matches: 4. DNA for the CDR3: TGTGCCAGCAGCTTGGACAGGGGGCCCCGTGGCTACACCTTC. Translation: CASSLDRGPRGYTF.

The V call is TRBV18, the J call TRBJ1-3; no firm D call. The V gene's germline CDR1 is KGHSH and CDR2 LQKENI. V was shortened by 3 bases and J by 0 bases, with 6 bases between the two germline ends. The length of the CDR3 is 14 residues. For the CDR3, the DNA is TGTGCCAGCTCACCTTCGGTCTCTGGAAACACCATATATTTT. Amino acids: CASSPSVSGNTIYF.

The J gene is TRBJ1-1, the V gene TRBV19; D is uncertain. Germline CDR1 is LNHDA and CDR2 is SQIVND (reference sequence). V lost 4 bases and J 1 base, leaving 10 bases between the germline ends. The CDR3 covers 14 residues. The CDR3 loop reads CASSNTRENTEAFF. In DNA form, the CDR3 reads TGTGCCAGTAGTAACACCCGGGAGAACACTGAAGCTTTCTTT. The full variable domain, completed using reference TRBV19 and TRBJ1-1, is DGGITQSPKYLFRKEGQNVTLSCEQNLNHDAMYWYRQDPGQGLRLIYYSQIVNDFQKGDIAEGYSVSREKKESFPLTVTSAQKNPTAFYLCASSNTRENTEAFFGQGTRLTVV.

The chain is built from TRBV28 and TRBJ2-5; D remains unclear. The V gene lost 6 bases and the J gene lost 4 bases, with 12 bases spanning the gap. The CDR3 sequence is 13 residues long. The germline gives CDR1 MDHEN, CDR2 SYDVKM. The CDR3: CASSSPERETQYF. In nucleotides, the CDR3 is TGTGCCAGCAGCAGTCCCGAGAGAGAGACCCAGTACTTC.

V gene TRBV11-2 combines with J gene TRBJ1-3; D gene uncertain. The CDR3 spans 12 residues. Trimming took off 5 bases at V and 6 bases at J, with 8 bases between the two ends. The V gene's germline CDR1 is SGHAT and CDR2 FQNNGV. The CDR3 loop reads CASSPSQNTIYF. The CDR3, as DNA: TGTGCCAGCAGCCCCTCCCAAAACACCATATATTTT.

This rearrangement joins TRBV2 to TRBJ1-1, with D hard to call. Germline CDR1 and CDR2: SNHLY and FYNNEI. V shed 6 bases and J shed 12 bases, with 23 bases lying between them. The CDR3 has 14 residues. The DNA for the CDR3 is TGTGCCAGCAGAGATACTCCGGTCCCCCTAAGGACTTTCTTT. Protein sequence: CASRDTPVPLRTFF.

The rearrangement links TRBV5-6 to TRBJ1-1, with 7 bases matching TRBD1. CDR1 and CDR2 (germline): SGHDT, YYEEEE. The CDR3 length is 13 residues. V dropped 5 bases and J dropped 7; count of bases not matched to a gene: 8. In DNA form, the CDR3 reads TGTGCCAGCAGGGCACAGGGGTGGCTTGAAGCTTTCTTT. Its protein product is CASRAQGWLEAFF.

The chain couples TRBV28 to TRBJ1-2, with a possible D match to TRBD1 (5 bases). The CDR3 length is 14 residues. V was trimmed by 10 bases and J by 8 bases, leaving 23 bases between them. Germline V gene lookup returns CDR1 MDHEN and CDR2 SYDVKM. CDR3 nucleotide sequence: TGTGCCATAGGGAGGGCTCGTTCAGGGCGGGGCTACACCTTC. Translated, it gives CAIGRARSGRGYTF.

This chain uses TRBV6-5 with TRBJ1-6; 7 positions agree with TRBD1. Germline loops: CDR1 MNHEY, CDR2 SVGAGI. This CDR3 region has 14 residues. V dropped 6 bases and J dropped 7; count of bases not matched to a gene: 6. CDR3 nucleotides: TGTGCCAGCAGAGCAGGGGGTTCAAATTCACCCCTCCACTTT. It yields the protein CASRAGGSNSPLHF.

The V call is TRBV5-1, the J call TRBJ1-2; TRBD1 is a possible D gene (5 bases). V was pared by 3 bases and J by 5 bases, with 17 bases between. This CDR3 has 15 residues. Germline-derived CDR1 and CDR2 are SGHRS and YFSETQ. The CDR3 spells CASSSTGTRGYGYTF. The CDR3 DNA follows: TGCGCCAGCAGCTCGACCGGGACCCGCGGGTATGGCTACACCTTC.

This clone was recorded a few times. The rearrangement uses TRBV28 and TRBJ2-5; no definite D call. This CDR3 is built from 14 residues. V was shortened by 4 bases and J by 5 bases, with 14 bases between the two germline ends. Germline V CDR1 and CDR2: MDHEN, SYDVKM. CDR3: CASSSRGGEETQYF. In DNA form, the CDR3 reads TGTGCCAGCAGTTCCCGTGGCGGCGAGGAGACCCAGTACTTC.

This chain joins TRBV11-3 and TRBJ1-1; D not resolved. The CDR3 extends over 12 amino acids. V shed 0 bases and J shed 8 bases, with 7 bases lying between them. Germline CDR1 reads SGHNT; CDR2 reads YENEEA. The CDR3 loop is CASSLDRREAFF. As DNA, the CDR3 is TGTGCCAGCAGCTTAGATCGGCGGGAAGCTTTCTTT.

The V call is TRBV6-5, the J call TRBJ2-7, with a tentative D call TRBD2 (6 bases). Germline loops: CDR1 MNHEY, CDR2 SVGAGI. V was pared by 0 bases and J by 3 bases, with 12 bases between. The CDR3 has 15 amino acids. The CDR3 region is CASSYSFGGSYEQYF. In nucleotides, the CDR3 is TGTGCCAGCAGTTACTCGTTTGGGGGGAGCTACGAGCAGTACTTC.

The chain uses TRBV28 and TRBJ2-7; D gene uncertain. V gave up 8 bases and J gave up 5 bases, with 10 bases separating them. The germline CDR1 and CDR2 sequences are MDHEN and SYDVKM. CDR3 length: 11 amino acids. The CDR3 region has the DNA TGTGCCAGCGGGATAGGGAACGAGCAGTACTTC. This codes for CASGIGNEQYF.

The genes are TRBV4-2 and TRBJ2-1, with 9 bases lining up with TRBD2. This CDR3 region has 16 residues. V was pared by 0 bases and J by 7 bases, with 7 bases of the junction left unmatched. Germline-derived CDR1 and CDR2 are LGHNA and YNFKEQ. The CDR3 spells CASSQDSGLAGNEQFF. Here the CDR3 DNA reads TGTGCCAGCAGCCAAGATTCGGGACTAGCAGGGAATGAGCAGTTCTTC.